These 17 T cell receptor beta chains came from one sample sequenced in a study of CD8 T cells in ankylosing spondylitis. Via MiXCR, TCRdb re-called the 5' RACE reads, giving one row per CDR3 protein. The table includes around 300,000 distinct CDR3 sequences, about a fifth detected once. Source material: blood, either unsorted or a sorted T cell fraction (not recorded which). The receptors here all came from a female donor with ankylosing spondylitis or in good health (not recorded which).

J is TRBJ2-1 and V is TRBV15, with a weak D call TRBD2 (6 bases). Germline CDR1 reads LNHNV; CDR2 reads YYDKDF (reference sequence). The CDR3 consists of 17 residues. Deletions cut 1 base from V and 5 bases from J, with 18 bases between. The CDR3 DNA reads TGTGCCACCAGCAGAGGGGACGGGACTCGACTTCACAATGAGCAGTTCTTC. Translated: CATSRGDGTRLHNEQFF. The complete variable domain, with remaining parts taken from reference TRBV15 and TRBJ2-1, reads DAMVIQNPRYQVTQFGKPVTLSCSQTLNHNVMYWYQQKSSQAPKLLFHYYDKDFNNEADTPDNFQSRRPNTSFCFLDIRSPGLGDTAMYLCATSRGDGTRLHNEQFFGPGTRLTVL.

The CDR3 sequence: CSAPGTGNSETQYF. CDR3 DNA: TGCAGTGCACCAGGGACAGGAAACTCAGAGACCCAGTACTTC. The J gene is TRBJ2-5, the V gene TRBV20-1, with TRBD1 identical over 8 bases. The CDR3 has 14 residues. Germline CDR1 reads DFQATT; CDR2 reads SNEGSKA (reference sequence). V trimming: 6 bases; J trimming: 4 bases; junction bases outside the gene matches: 10.

In DNA form, the CDR3 reads TGTGCCAGCAGCTTAGGGGACTTAGCGTTCTTC. Translated, it gives CASSLGDLAFF. This chain joins TRBV7-6 and TRBJ2-1; maybe TRBD2 (6 bases). The CDR3 length is 11 residues. Trimming stripped 1 base from V and 15 bases from J, with 10 bases between. Germline values: CDR1 SGHVS, CDR2 FNYEAQ.

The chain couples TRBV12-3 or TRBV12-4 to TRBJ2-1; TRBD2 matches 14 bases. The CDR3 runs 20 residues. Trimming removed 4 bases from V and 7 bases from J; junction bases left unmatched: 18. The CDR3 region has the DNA TGTGCCAGCAGTTCCGTTAGACTAGCGGGAGGGTCATCCGAAAAGAATGAGCAGTTCTTC. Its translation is CASSSVRLAGGSSEKNEQFF.

CDR3 in DNA: TGTGCCAGCACCGAAGGACTATCCTACTCCTACGAGCAGTACTTC. Amino acids: CASTEGLSYSYEQYF. The chain links TRBV5-8 to TRBJ2-7; weak D call: TRBD2 (6 bases). CDR1 is SGHTS, CDR2 YDEGEE, per germline. This CDR3 contains 15 residues. Trimming removed 6 bases from V and 0 bases from J, with 16 bases in between.

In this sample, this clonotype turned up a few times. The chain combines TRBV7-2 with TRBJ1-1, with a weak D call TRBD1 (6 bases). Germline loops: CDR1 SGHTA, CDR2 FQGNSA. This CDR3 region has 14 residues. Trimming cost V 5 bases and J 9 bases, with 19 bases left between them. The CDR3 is CASSLGRDTAKAFF. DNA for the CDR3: TGTGCCAGCAGCCTCGGCAGGGACACCGCAAAAGCTTTCTTT.

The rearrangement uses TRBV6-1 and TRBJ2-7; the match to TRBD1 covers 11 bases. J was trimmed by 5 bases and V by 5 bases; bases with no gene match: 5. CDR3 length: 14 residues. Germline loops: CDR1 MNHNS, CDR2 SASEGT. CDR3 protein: CASSRDRGFNEQYF. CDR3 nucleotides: TGTGCCAGCAGTCGGGACAGGGGGTTCAACGAGCAGTACTTC.

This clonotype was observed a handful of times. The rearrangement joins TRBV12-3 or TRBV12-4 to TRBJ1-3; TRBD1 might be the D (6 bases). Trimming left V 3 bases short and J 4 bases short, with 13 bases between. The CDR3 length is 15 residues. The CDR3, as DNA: TGTGCCAGCAGTTTCGGGGGGGCCCAAGGAAACACCATATATTTT. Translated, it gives CASSFGGAQGNTIYF.

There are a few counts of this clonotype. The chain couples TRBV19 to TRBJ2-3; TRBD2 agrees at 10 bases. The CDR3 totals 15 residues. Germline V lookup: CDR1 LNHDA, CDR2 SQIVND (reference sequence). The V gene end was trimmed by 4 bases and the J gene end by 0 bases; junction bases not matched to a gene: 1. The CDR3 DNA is TGTGCCAGTAGTACTAGCGGGAGTAGCACAGATACGCAGTATTTT. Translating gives CASSTSGSSTDTQYF. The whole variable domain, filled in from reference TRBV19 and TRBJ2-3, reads DGGITQSPKYLFRKEGQNVTLSCEQNLNHDAMYWYRQDPGQGLRLIYYSQIVNDFQKGDIAEGYSVSREKKESFPLTVTSAQKNPTAFYLCASSTSGSSTDTQYFGPGTRLTVL.

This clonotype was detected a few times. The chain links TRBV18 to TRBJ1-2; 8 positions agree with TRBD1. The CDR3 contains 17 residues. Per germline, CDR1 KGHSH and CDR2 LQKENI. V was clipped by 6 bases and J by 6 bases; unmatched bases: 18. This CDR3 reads CASSPNSGRGRVDGYTF. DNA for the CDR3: TGTGCCAGCTCCCCAAACTCAGGCAGGGGGCGCGTCGATGGCTACACCTTC. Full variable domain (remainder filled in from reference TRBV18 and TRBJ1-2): NAGVMQNPRHLVRRRGQEARLRCSPMKGHSHVYWYRQLPEEGLKFMVYLQKENIIDESGMPKERFSAEFPKEGPSILRIQQVVRGDSAAYFCASSPNSGRGRVDGYTFGSGTRLTVV.

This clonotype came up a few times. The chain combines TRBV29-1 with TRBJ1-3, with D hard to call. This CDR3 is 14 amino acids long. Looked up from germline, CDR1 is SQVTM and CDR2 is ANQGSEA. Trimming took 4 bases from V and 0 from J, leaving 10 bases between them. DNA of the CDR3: TGCAGCGTTGGGGAGGACCGCTCTGGAAACACCATATATTTT. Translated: CSVGEDRSGNTIYF.

DNA for the CDR3: TGTGCCAGCAGCGGACTAGCGGCGGACAATGAGCAGTTCTTC. This translates into CASSGLAADNEQFF. The chain links TRBV12-3 or TRBV12-4 to TRBJ2-1; 10 nucleotides line up with TRBD2. This CDR3 has 14 amino acids. The V and J ends lost 6 bases and 5 bases, in that order; junction bases with no gene match: 4.

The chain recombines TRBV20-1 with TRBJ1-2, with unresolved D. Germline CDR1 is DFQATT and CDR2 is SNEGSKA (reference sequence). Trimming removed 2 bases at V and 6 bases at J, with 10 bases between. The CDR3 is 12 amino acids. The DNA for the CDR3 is TGCAGTGCTAGAAAACCAGCCCATGGCTACACCTTC. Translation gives CSARKPAHGYTF.

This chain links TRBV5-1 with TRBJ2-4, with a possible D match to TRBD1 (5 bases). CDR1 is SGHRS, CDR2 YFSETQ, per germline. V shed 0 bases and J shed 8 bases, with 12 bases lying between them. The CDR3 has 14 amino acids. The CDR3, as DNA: TGCGCCAGCAGCTTGGACAGGTTGGAAGACATTCAGTACTTC. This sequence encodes CASSLDRLEDIQYF.

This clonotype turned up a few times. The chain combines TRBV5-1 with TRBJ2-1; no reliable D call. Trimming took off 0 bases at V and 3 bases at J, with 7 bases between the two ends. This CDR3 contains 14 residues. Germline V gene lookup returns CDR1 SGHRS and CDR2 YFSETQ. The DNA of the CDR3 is TGCGCCAGCAGCTTGGAAGCGAGCTACAATGAGCAGTTCTTC. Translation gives CASSLEASYNEQFF.

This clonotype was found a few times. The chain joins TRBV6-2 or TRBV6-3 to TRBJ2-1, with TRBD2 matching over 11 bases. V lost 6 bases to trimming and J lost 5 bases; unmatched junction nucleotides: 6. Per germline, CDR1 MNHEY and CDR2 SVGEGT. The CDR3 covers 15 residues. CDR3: CASRPGLAENNEQFF. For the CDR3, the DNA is TGTGCCAGCAGACCGGGACTAGCGGAGAACAATGAGCAGTTCTTC.

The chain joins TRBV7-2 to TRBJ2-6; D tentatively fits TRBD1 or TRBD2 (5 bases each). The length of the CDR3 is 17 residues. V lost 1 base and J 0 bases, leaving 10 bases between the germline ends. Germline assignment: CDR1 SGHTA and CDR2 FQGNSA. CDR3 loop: CASSLVGTGSGANVLTF. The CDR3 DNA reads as TGTGCCAGCAGCTTAGTGGGGACGGGCTCTGGGGCCAACGTCCTGACTTTC.